The rows below give T cell receptor beta chains drawn from one sample of a study of response to subunit inactivated influenza vaccine. TCRdb re-called the RT-PCR reads through MiXCR, storing one row per CDR3 protein. Here the sample spans under 550,000 distinct CDR3 sequences, approximately 7.3% being singletons. The specimen comprised PBMCs from blood, sampled less than 25 months after vaccination. Receptor source: a man aged 50 to 69 who received an inactivated influenza vaccine. CDR3s include the opening cysteine and the closing phenylalanine or tryptophan. The D gene is left open where the match is weak. Not every row has a clone size; where given, it reads once, few, many or a size class.

V: TRBV7-9
size: NA
J: TRBJ2-7
D: NA
CDR3: CASSLVGESYEQYF
DNA: TGTGCCAGCAGCTTAGTCGGGGAGAGCTACGAGCAGTACTTC

V: TRBV20-1
size: many
J: TRBJ2-5
D: NA
CDR3: CSATQMGKTQYF
DNA: TGCAGTGCTACCCAGATGGGGAAGACCCAGTACTTC

V: TRBV30
size: once
J: TRBJ2-3
D: NA
CDR3: CAWSVGAPRDTQYF
DNA: TGTGCCTGGAGTGTAGGGGCGCCGAGAGATACGCAGTATTTT

V: TRBV29-1
size: many
J: TRBJ2-1
D: NA
CDR3: CSVSHGGPYNEQFF
DNA: TGCAGCGTTTCCCACGGGGGCCCCTACAATGAGCAGTTCTTC

V: TRBV4-1
size: NA
J: TRBJ1-3
D: NA
CDR3: CASSQSSFSGNTIYF
DNA: TGCGCCAGCAGCCAAAGTAGCTTCTCTGGAAACACCATATATTTT

V: TRBV12-3/TRBV12-4
size: many
J: TRBJ2-1
D: TRBD1
CDR3: CASRPTGRDEQFF
DNA: TGTGCCAGCCGACCGACAGGGCGCGATGAGCAGTTCTTC

V: TRBV4-3
size: few
J: TRBJ2-2
D: NA
CDR3: CASSQTTGRSGELFF
DNA: TGCGCCAGCAGCCAGACGACAGGGAGGTCCGGGGAGCTGTTTTTT

V: TRBV12-3/TRBV12-4
size: many
J: TRBJ1-6
D: TRBD1
CDR3: CASSLITGGPSPLHF
DNA: TGTGCCAGCAGTTTAATTACAGGGGGTCCATCACCCCTCCACTTT

V: TRBV21-1
size: few
J: TRBJ2-7
D: NA
CDR3: CASTGLAPHEQYF
DNA: TGTGCCAGCACCGGACTAGCTCCCCACGAGCAGTACTTC

V: TRBV7-9
size: NA
J: TRBJ2-1
D: TRBD2
CDR3: CASAVLAGGRLFF
DNA: TGTGCCAGCGCGGTACTAGCGGGCGGCCGGCTGTTCTTC

V: TRBV5-4
size: NA
J: TRBJ2-2
D: TRBD1
CDR3: CASSGGQGPFTGELFF
DNA: TGTGCCAGCAGCGGGGGACAGGGCCCTTTCACCGGGGAGCTGTTTTTT

V: TRBV10-3
size: few
J: TRBJ2-2
D: NA
CDR3: CAISEKSATNTGELFF
DNA: TGTGCCATCAGTGAGAAATCGGCAACGAACACCGGGGAGCTGTTTTTT

V: TRBV20-1
size: NA
J: TRBJ2-1
D: TRBD2
CDR3: CSATASGSGLGNEQFF
DNA: TGCAGTGCCACGGCTAGCGGGAGTGGCCTTGGTAATGAGCAGTTCTTC

V: TRBV6-5
size: few
J: TRBJ1-1
D: NA
CDR3: CASSYGPGEEKAFF
DNA: TGTGCCAGCAGTTACGGTCCGGGAGAAGAGAAAGCTTTCTTT

V: TRBV10-3
size: NA
J: TRBJ2-4
D: TRBD2
CDR3: CAISPGTSGGALAKNIQYF
DNA: TGTGCCATCAGCCCTGGGACTAGCGGGGGGGCCCTAGCCAAAAACATTCAGTACTTC

V: TRBV28
size: NA
J: TRBJ2-7
D: TRBD1
CDR3: CASRTGTGFPHEQYF
DNA: TGTGCCAGCAGAACCGGGACAGGGTTTCCCCACGAGCAGTACTTC

V: TRBV9
size: many
J: TRBJ2-1
D: NA
CDR3: CASSVGTSSSYNEQFF
DNA: TGTGCCAGCAGCGTAGGAACCTCGAGCTCCTACAATGAGCAGTTCTTC

V: TRBV12-3/TRBV12-4
size: NA
J: TRBJ2-2
D: NA
CDR3: CASSFRAMNTGELFF
DNA: TGTGCCAGCAGTTTTCGGGCGATGAACACCGGGGAGCTGTTTTTT

V: TRBV11-1
size: NA
J: TRBJ2-7
D: NA
CDR3: CASSAAGTKRYF
DNA: TGTGCCAGCAGCGCGGCCGGGACAAAAAGGTACTTC

V: TRBV27
size: many
J: TRBJ2-6
D: TRBD1
CDR3: CASSRQGALFSGANVLTF
DNA: TGTGCCAGCAGTAGACAGGGGGCGTTATTCTCTGGGGCCAACGTCCTGACTTTC

V: TRBV4-2
size: NA
J: TRBJ1-4
D: NA
CDR3: CASSQRLYREASEKLFF
DNA: TGTGCCAGCAGCCAGAGGCTTTACAGAGAAGCGAGCGAAAAACTGTTTTTT

V: TRBV24-1
size: few
J: TRBJ2-1
D: NA
CDR3: CATSGTPTPREQFF
DNA: TGTGCCACCAGTGGGACTCCAACTCCTAGGGAGCAGTTCTTC

V: TRBV25-1
size: NA
J: TRBJ2-6
D: NA
CDR3: CASSVKGAGANVLTF
DNA: TGTGCCAGCAGTGTAAAGGGGGCTGGGGCCAACGTCCTGACTTTC

V: TRBV3-1
size: NA
J: TRBJ2-1
D: NA
CDR3: CASSQDWGRGEQFF
DNA: TGTGCCAGCAGCCAAGACTGGGGTAGGGGTGAGCAGTTCTTC

V: TRBV5-8
size: NA
J: TRBJ2-3
D: NA
CDR3: CASSQTGIGGTDTQYF
DNA: TGTGCCAGCAGCCAAACAGGGATCGGGGGCACAGATACGCAGTATTTT

V: TRBV20-1
size: NA
J: TRBJ2-1
D: TRBD1
CDR3: CSARGLPTGGYEQFF
DNA: TGCAGTGCTAGAGGGCTGCCGACAGGGGGCTATGAGCAGTTCTTC

V: TRBV4-2
size: few
J: TRBJ2-3
D: NA
CDR3: CASSQDITDTQYF
DNA: TGTGCCAGCAGCCAAGATATCACAGATACGCAGTATTTT

V: TRBV27
size: few
J: TRBJ1-5
D: NA
CDR3: CASRPGGTADQPQHF
DNA: TGTGCCAGCCGCCCTGGTGGGACGGCGGATCAGCCCCAGCATTTT

V: TRBV6-1
size: NA
J: TRBJ1-1
D: TRBD1
CDR3: CASRRQGVFGQTEAFF
DNA: TGTGCCAGCAGACGACAGGGGGTCTTTGGTCAGACTGAAGCTTTCTTT

V: TRBV5-1
size: NA
J: TRBJ2-3
D: NA
CDR3: CASSGGGGAGWTDTQYF
DNA: TGCGCCAGCAGCGGGGGCGGCGGTGCGGGATGGACAGATACGCAGTATTTT

V: TRBV5-5
size: NA
J: TRBJ2-1
D: NA
CDR3: CASSAQGGLRNEQFF
DNA: TGTGCCAGCAGCGCGCAGGGGGGCTTAAGAAATGAGCAGTTCTTC

V: TRBV29-1
size: NA
J: TRBJ2-7
D: TRBD2
CDR3: CSVEVAGVDYEQYF
DNA: TGCAGCGTTGAAGTAGCGGGAGTTGACTACGAGCAGTACTTC

V: TRBV28
size: NA
J: TRBJ2-1
D: NA
CDR3: CASKGSLHNEQFF
DNA: TGTGCCAGCAAGGGGAGCCTCCACAATGAGCAGTTCTTC

V: TRBV12-3/TRBV12-4
size: NA
J: TRBJ1-4
D: TRBD1
CDR3: CASTGTESPNEKLFF
DNA: TGTGCCAGCACGGGGACAGAATCACCAAATGAAAAACTGTTTTTT

V: TRBV20-1
size: NA
J: TRBJ1-5
D: NA
CDR3: CSARDHTDSNQPQHF
DNA: TGCAGTGCTAGAGATCATACCGATAGCAATCAGCCCCAGCATTTT

V: TRBV29-1
size: NA
J: TRBJ1-4
D: NA
CDR3: CSVDGSGPRNEKLFF
DNA: TGCAGCGTTGATGGGTCAGGCCCGAGGAACGAAAAACTGTTTTTT

V: TRBV20-1
size: few
J: TRBJ2-7
D: TRBD2
CDR3: CSARATSDSYEQYF
DNA: TGCAGTGCTAGAGCGACTAGCGACTCCTACGAGCAGTACTTC

V: TRBV5-1
size: few
J: TRBJ2-2
D: NA
CDR3: CASSAEQVKTGELFF
DNA: TGCGCCAGCAGCGCGGAACAGGTGAAGACCGGGGAGCTGTTTTTT